This T cell receptor beta chain was observed in a study of CD8+CD57+ T cells in acquired aplastic anemia. Study-level background: Each DNA sample taken from sorted CD4+ and CD8+ cells came to approximately 3.3 ug on average.

In its sample, this clonotype was seen many times. Its antigen is undetermined. This CDR3 region has 17 residues. Per germline, CDR1 DFQATT and CDR2 SNEGSKA (reference sequence). Trimming removed 7 bases from V and 5 bases from J, with 27 bases in between. Study-wide points: Simpson's diversity of CD8+ cells was not significantly different in patients compared with controls. Patients and controls turned out to have 25 to 35 CD8+ CDR3 sequences in common.

It was genomic DNA that served as the template for profiling TCR beta VDJ and CDR3. TCRdb re-analysed the reads in MiXCR, keeping a single row per CDR3 protein. The table lists 150,000 to 200,000 distinct CDR3 sequences, approximately 46% of them singletons. Input material: sorted CD4+, CD8+, or CD8+CD57+ T cells (not recorded which) from PBMCs. The receptor comes from a human donor in good health. The rearrangement joins TRBV20-1 to TRBJ2-1; D is possibly TRBD2 (7 bases). CDR3 bases: TGCAGTGTTTCACGGGGGGCACTAGCAACAGGGAACAATGAGCAGTTCTTC. Its translation is CSVSRGALATGNNEQFF.